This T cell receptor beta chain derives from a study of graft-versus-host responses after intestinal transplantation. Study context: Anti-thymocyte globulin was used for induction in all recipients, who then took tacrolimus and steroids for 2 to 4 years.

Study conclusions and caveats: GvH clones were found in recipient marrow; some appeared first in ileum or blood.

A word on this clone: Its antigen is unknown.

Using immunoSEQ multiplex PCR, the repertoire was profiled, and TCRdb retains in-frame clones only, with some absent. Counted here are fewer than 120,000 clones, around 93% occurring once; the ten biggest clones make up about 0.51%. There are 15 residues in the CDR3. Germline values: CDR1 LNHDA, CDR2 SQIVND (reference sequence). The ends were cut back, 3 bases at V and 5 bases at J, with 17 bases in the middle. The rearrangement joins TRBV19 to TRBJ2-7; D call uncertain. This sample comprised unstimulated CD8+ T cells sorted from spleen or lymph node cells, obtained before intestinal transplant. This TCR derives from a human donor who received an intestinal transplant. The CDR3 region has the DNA TGTGCCAGTAGTATCGTCCCTCCAGGTTCCAACGAGCAGTACTTC. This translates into CASSIVPPGSNEQYF.